A single sample is the source of the 30 T cell receptor beta chains below, sequenced in a study of identical twins. TCRdb passed the 5' RACE reads through MiXCR, listing each CDR3 protein once. This sample has 350,000 to 500,000 distinct CDR3 sequences; around a sixth occur once, and the top ten carry roughly an eighth. Sample: naive T cells sorted from blood. These receptors were obtained from a man aged 50 to 59 in good health.

This clonotype was seen a few times. The chain has TRBV4-3 and TRBJ2-7; the match to TRBD2 covers 13 bases. CDR1 is LGHNA and CDR2 is YSLEER in the germline V gene. Trimming at V came to 0 bases and at J to 2 bases, leaving 7 bases not matched to a gene. This CDR3 has 18 residues. DNA for the CDR3: TGCGCCAGCAGCCAAGATATACTAGCGGGGGGGCGGACCTACGAGCAGTACTTC. It encodes CASSQDILAGGRTYEQYF.

The chain couples TRBV28 to TRBJ1-5, with D possibly matching TRBD1 (5 bases). Germline assignment: CDR1 MDHEN and CDR2 SYDVKM. The V gene lost 1 base and the J gene lost 1 base, with 11 bases spanning the gap. There are 16 residues in the CDR3. CDR3 sequence: CASSLSGYGSNQPQHF. CDR3 in DNA: TGTGCCAGCAGTTTATCAGGGTATGGGAGCAATCAGCCCCAGCATTTT.

V gene TRBV12-3 or TRBV12-4 combines with J gene TRBJ2-3; 7 nucleotides line up with TRBD1. This CDR3 contains 17 residues. V lost 6 bases to trimming and J lost 0 bases; unmatched junction nucleotides: 12. For the CDR3, the DNA is TGTGCCAGCAGCCAAAGACAACACAGGGGTAGCACAGATACGCAGTATTTT. This sequence encodes CASSQRQHRGSTDTQYF.

This clonotype has ten or more counts. V gene TRBV12-3 or TRBV12-4 combines with J gene TRBJ1-5; D gene ambiguous. V shed 3 bases and J shed 1 base, with 7 bases lying between them. The CDR3 is 14 amino acids. As DNA, the CDR3 is TGTGCCAGCAGTTTTGGCGGGAGCAATCAGCCCCAGCATTTT. Translated: CASSFGGSNQPQHF.

The chain has TRBV7-2 and TRBJ1-1, with TRBD1 matching over 10 bases. This CDR3 contains 16 residues. In germline, CDR1 is SGHTA, CDR2 FQGNSA. Germline trimming cut 5 bases from V and 4 bases from J; bases unmatched to any gene: 10. DNA of the CDR3: TGTGCCAGCAGCATTGGGACAGGGGCAAAGGGCACTGAAGCTTTCTTT. Residues: CASSIGTGAKGTEAFF.

Many counts were recorded for this clonotype. The chain recombines TRBV6-1 with TRBJ2-7; TRBD2 matches 8 bases. V trimming: 6 bases; J trimming: 0 bases; junction bases outside the gene matches: 10. This CDR3 has 16 amino acids. Germline CDR1 MNHNS, CDR2 SASEGT. CDR3 amino acids: CASRRLDAGGSYEQYF. Here the CDR3 DNA reads TGTGCCAGCAGGAGACTCGATGCGGGAGGCTCCTACGAGCAGTACTTC.

This chain uses TRBV7-2 with TRBJ2-3; D not certain. The V and J ends lost 1 base and 2 bases respectively, with 13 bases between them. The V gene's germline CDR1 is SGHTA and CDR2 FQGNSA. The CDR3 has 16 residues. CDR3: CASSLDGPHPTDTQYF. The DNA of the CDR3 is TGTGCCAGCAGCTTAGACGGACCTCACCCCACAGATACGCAGTATTTT.

The chain is built from TRBV15 and TRBJ2-1; D call uncertain. V was clipped by 1 base and J by 8 bases, with 15 bases between them. Germline-derived CDR1 and CDR2 are LNHNV and YYDKDF (reference sequence). The CDR3 has 15 residues. CDR3 loop: CATSRGGSAIDEQFF. The CDR3 coding sequence is TGTGCCACCAGCAGAGGTGGCAGCGCCATCGATGAGCAGTTCTTC.

Ten or more counts support this clonotype. The V and J genes are TRBV25-1 and TRBJ2-7; no definite D call. CDR1 and CDR2 (germline): MGHDK, SYGVNS. The V end was cut by 1 base, the J end by 0 bases, with 4 bases between. The CDR3 is made up of 13 amino acids. The CDR3 sequence: CASSESSSYEQYF. The CDR3 DNA sequence: TGTGCCAGCAGTGAATCCTCCTCCTACGAGCAGTACTTC.

The rearrangement links TRBV18 to TRBJ2-7; unclear D gene. Trimming left V 0 bases short and J 5 bases short, with 17 bases between. The length of the CDR3 is 16 residues. Germline lookup yields CDR1 KGHSH and CDR2 LQKENI. In DNA, the CDR3 is TGTGCCAGCTCACCACCTCAGGACCCCAATAGGGACGAGCAGTACTTC. Amino acids: CASSPPQDPNRDEQYF.

The CDR3 loop is CASSRSDGEVIEQYF. CDR3 DNA sequence: TGTGCCAGCAGCCGTAGTGACGGGGAAGTAATCGAGCAGTACTTC. The genes are TRBV5-4 and TRBJ2-7, with TRBD2 as a possible D gene (5 bases). Between the trimmed V and J ends, which lost 4 bases and 6 bases, there was a span of 20 bases. This CDR3 is built from 15 residues. CDR1 is SGHNT, CDR2 YYREEE, per germline (reference sequence).

This clonotype showed up many times. The chain employs TRBV5-1 and TRBJ1-4; maybe TRBD1 (6 bases). Germline V CDR1 and CDR2: SGHRS, YFSETQ. CDR3 length equals 16 residues. V was cut by 4 bases and J by 8 bases, with 21 bases left in between. CDR3 nucleotides: TGCGCCAGCAGCCTACAGTCCGGGACATATAACGAAAAACTGTTTTTT. Translating it yields CASSLQSGTYNEKLFF.

The chain uses TRBV3-1 and TRBJ1-1; tentative D call: TRBD1 (6 bases). The CDR3 totals 17 residues. The germline CDR1 and CDR2 sequences are LGHDT and YNNKEL (reference sequence). The V and J ends lost 0 bases and 0 bases respectively, with 14 bases between them. The CDR3 sequence is CASSQDSIGQLNTEAFF. The CDR3 nucleotides read TGTGCCAGCAGCCAAGATTCCATCGGACAGCTGAACACTGAAGCTTTCTTT.

This clonotype was picked up a small number of times. The chain carries TRBV5-1 and TRBJ2-5; D may be TRBD2 (5 bases). From germline, CDR1 is SGHRS and CDR2 YFSETQ. The CDR3 sequence is 13 residues long. The V end was cut by 4 bases, the J end by 0 bases, with 7 bases between. This chain's CDR3 is CASSVGDQETQYF. The CDR3 nucleotides read TGCGCCAGCAGCGTCGGGGACCAAGAGACCCAGTACTTC.

There are a few counts of this clonotype. This rearrangement joins TRBV5-1 to TRBJ2-7; weak D call: TRBD2 (5 bases). V gave up 1 base and J gave up 0 bases, with 11 bases separating them. Germline V lookup: CDR1 SGHRS, CDR2 YFSETQ. The CDR3 loop spans 15 amino acids. CDR3 bases: TGCGCCAGCAGCTTGTCCGGGGTACCCTCCTACGAGCAGTACTTC. Its protein is CASSLSGVPSYEQYF.

This clonotype was found many times. The gene calls are TRBV5-4 and TRBJ2-3; TRBD2 matches 8 bases. The junction had 13 bases not matched to a gene; V was cut back by 4 bases and J by 0 bases. Per germline, CDR1 SGHNT and CDR2 YYREEE (reference sequence). The CDR3 contains 18 residues. The CDR3 here is CASSPGGGGASSTDTQYF. CDR3 nucleotide sequence: TGTGCCAGCAGCCCGGGGGGGGGAGGCGCTAGCAGCACAGATACGCAGTATTTT.

A few counts support this clonotype. The CDR3 protein is CASSYATNYGYTF. The CDR3 DNA is TGTGCCAGCAGTTACGCTACCAACTATGGCTACACCTTC. The chain links TRBV6-5 to TRBJ1-2; D not resolved. V was cut by 2 bases and J by 2 bases, with 6 bases left in between. CDR1 and CDR2 (germline): MNHEY, SVGAGI. The CDR3 has 13 residues.

The chain joins TRBV5-1 to TRBJ1-4; D remains unclear. This CDR3 contains 14 residues. With 0 bases removed from V and 5 bases from J, the gap between germline ends came to 8 bases. The germline CDR1 and CDR2 sequences are SGHRS and YFSETQ. The CDR3 region is CASSLVGLNEKLFF. CDR3 bases: TGCGCCAGCAGCTTGGTGGGTCTGAATGAAAAACTGTTTTTT.

The chain couples TRBV4-2 to TRBJ2-1; 8 bases are a match to TRBD2. Germline assignment: CDR1 LGHNA and CDR2 YNFKEQ. With V trimmed by 0 bases and J by 4 bases, 5 bases remained unmatched. The CDR3 contains 16 residues. CDR3 nucleotide sequence: TGTGCCAGCAGCCAAGAACGGGGGGGCGTTTACAATGAGCAGTTCTTC. Translation gives CASSQERGGVYNEQFF.

This rearrangement joins TRBV5-1 to TRBJ2-7, with TRBD1 as a possible D gene (6 bases). This CDR3 contains 14 residues. Germline-derived CDR1 and CDR2 are SGHRS and YFSETQ. With 1 base removed from V and 1 base from J, the gap between germline ends came to 9 bases. In DNA, the CDR3 is TGCGCCAGCAGCTTGACACAGGGTTCCTACGAGCAGTACTTC. Translated, it gives CASSLTQGSYEQYF.

This clonotype came up many times. The chain uses TRBV7-9 and TRBJ2-3, with 7 bases matching TRBD1. The CDR3 length is 16 residues. Germline values: CDR1 SEHNR, CDR2 FQNEAQ (reference sequence). J gave up 4 bases and V 5 bases, and 12 bases lay outside the gene matches. The CDR3 loop reads CASSAKQGPHADTQYF. The CDR3, as DNA: TGTGCCAGCAGCGCAAAACAGGGGCCTCATGCAGATACGCAGTATTTT.

This rearrangement joins TRBV28 to TRBJ2-5; D ambiguous. The V gene lost 2 bases and the J gene lost 0 bases, with 7 bases spanning the gap. The length of the CDR3 is 14 residues. Per the germline V gene, CDR1 is MDHEN and CDR2 is SYDVKM. This chain's CDR3 is CASSLPDYQETQYF. CDR3 in DNA: TGTGCCAGCAGTTTACCGGATTACCAAGAGACCCAGTACTTC.

The chain recombines TRBV5-1 with TRBJ2-3; 9 nucleotides line up with TRBD2. J was trimmed by 1 base and V by 4 bases; bases with no gene match: 4. From germline, CDR1 is SGHRS and CDR2 YFSETQ. The CDR3 length is 15 residues. CDR3 sequence reads: CASSVERGGTDTQYF. The DNA of the CDR3 is TGCGCCAGCAGCGTCGAGCGGGGGGGCACAGATACGCAGTATTTT. Full variable domain (missing parts from reference TRBV5-1 and TRBJ2-3): KAGVTQTPRYLIKTRGQQVTLSCSPISGHRSVSWYQQTPGQGLQFLFEYFSETQRNKGNFPGRFSGRQFSNSRSEMNVSTLELGDSALYLCASSVERGGTDTQYFGPGTRLTVL.

This clonotype was observed a handful of times. The chain combines TRBV27 with TRBJ1-5; a possible D gene is TRBD1 (6 bases). CDR1 and CDR2 from the germline V gene are MNHEY and SMNVEV (reference sequence). CDR3 length: 14 amino acids. Trimming stripped 3 bases from V and 4 bases from J, with 10 bases between. The CDR3 is CASSFGGRNQPQHF. The DNA for the CDR3 is TGTGCCAGCAGTTTTGGGGGCAGGAATCAGCCCCAGCATTTT.

This clonotype was counted many times. This chain links TRBV7-9 with TRBJ1-2; maybe TRBD1 (6 bases). There are 13 residues in the CDR3. V lost 3 bases and J lost 10, with 15 bases in between. Germline CDR1 and CDR2: SEHNR and FQNEAQ (reference sequence). CDR3 protein: CASSLGRQAPYTF. The CDR3 DNA is TGTGCCAGCAGCTTGGGACGACAGGCGCCCTACACCTTC.

The V and J genes are TRBV6-2 or TRBV6-3 and TRBJ2-7, with D hard to call. CDR1 is MNHEY, CDR2 SVGEGT, per germline. V lost 3 bases and J lost 2, with 11 bases in between. The CDR3 has 14 residues. In DNA form, the CDR3 reads TGTGCCAGCAGTTATATAGGCACCACCTACGAGCAGTACTTC. It specifies CASSYIGTTYEQYF.

The chain joins TRBV7-2 to TRBJ2-2, with 14 positions matching TRBD2. CDR3 length equals 16 residues. V lost 5 bases to trimming and J lost 1 base; unmatched junction nucleotides: 0. Germline V gives CDR1 SGHTA, CDR2 FQGNSA. The CDR3 reads CASSGLAGGNTGELFF. CDR3 nucleotides: TGTGCCAGCAGCGGACTAGCGGGGGGGAACACCGGGGAGCTGTTTTTT.

This clonotype was detected a few times. This chain connects TRBV5-1 to TRBJ1-2; no reliable D call. The CDR3 length is 15 residues. CDR1 and CDR2 from the germline V gene are SGHRS and YFSETQ. Trimming stripped 4 bases from V and 8 bases from J, with 21 bases between. As DNA, the CDR3 is TGCGCCAGCAGCCTCGACGCCCTGAAATTCTTGGGCTACACCTTC. Translating gives CASSLDALKFLGYTF.

The chain couples TRBV12-3 or TRBV12-4 to TRBJ2-4; D might be TRBD1 or TRBD2, each matching 6 bases. The CDR3 extends over 16 amino acids. V lost 8 bases and J 0 bases, leaving 17 bases between the germline ends. CDR3 residues: CASAQGRILAKNIQYF. In DNA, the CDR3 is TGTGCCAGCGCTCAGGGGAGGATTTTAGCCAAAAACATTCAGTACTTC.

V usage is TRBV7-2 and J usage is TRBJ1-1; 7 bases agree with TRBD1. The CDR3 runs 13 residues. The V gene's germline CDR1 is SGHTA and CDR2 FQGNSA. V trimming: 5 bases; J trimming: 8 bases; junction bases outside the gene matches: 8. CDR3 bases: TGTGCCAGCAGCAATGGACAGGTACCAGAAGCTTTCTTT. This translates into CASSNGQVPEAFF.